Below, one T cell receptor (beta chain) is given with its context. Germline V gene sequence: CDR1 SGHAT, CDR2 FQNNGV. J gave up 8 bases and V 1 base, and 8 bases lay outside the gene matches. The CDR3 covers 15 residues. This sample is drawn from a study of T cells in Graves' hyperthyroidism and ophthalmopathy. Participants, patients aged 18 to 65, had newly diagnosed hyperthyroidism with a duration under 2 months. Amplification of TCR beta CDR3 regions used RNA as the template. When the TCR CDR3 underwent first-round RT-PCR, the HTBI primer set was used. Using its own MiXCR run on the multiplex PCR reads, TCRdb lists one record per CDR3 protein. The sample has 610,000 or so distinct CDR3 sequences, about 45% seen once.

The TCR originated in a woman aged 18-29 years with Graves' hyperthyroidism. The chain couples TRBV11-2 to TRBJ1-5, with 7 nucleotides matching TRBD1. The sequenced material came from peripheral blood or thyroid tissue (not recorded which). The CDR3 sequence is CASSLAGQWGEPQHF. CDR3 DNA sequence: TGTGCCAGCAGCTTAGCGGGACAGTGGGGCGAGCCCCAGCATTTT.